This TCR beta chain was sequenced during a study of molecular identifiers for immune sequencing clone quantification. General study points: Jurkat TCR RNA spiked in from one cell (amid about 980,000 naive cells) was reportedly detectable.

Previously published methods and listed TCR primers were used for the bulk TCR libraries. From the PCR reads, TCRdb called clonotypes with MiXCR, one entry per CDR3 protein. The sample shows 600,000 to 650,000 distinct CDR3 sequences, about 20% of them seen only once. This clonotype appeared many times. No antigen is known for it. V lost 4 bases to trimming and J lost 3 bases, with 12 bases between them. CDR1 is LGHNA and CDR2 is YSLEER in the germline V gene. The CDR3 totals 14 residues. The chain carries TRBV4-3 and TRBJ1-2; perhaps TRBD1 as D (5 bases). The sequencing sample was made of naive CD8+ T cells from blood, with Jurkat cell RNA spiked in. As to subset: FACS-sorted CD8+CD4-CCR7+CD45RA+ naive T cells. This clonotype was obtained from a human donor in good health. Some libraries in this study had Jurkat cell RNA spiked in. This chain's CDR3 is CASSRTRGDYGYTF. CDR3 DNA sequence: TGCGCCAGCAGCCGAACGCGAGGGGACTATGGCTACACCTTC.